This T cell receptor beta chain appears in the sequencing data of a study of control samples from healthy donors and cancer patients. Some clones are missing from TCRdb's copy, which holds only in-frame ones; the method was immunoSEQ multiplex PCR. Among roughly 130,000 clones listed, around nine tenths were seen once. The sequence came from a man in his forties or fifties in good health. Sequencing was carried out using blood.

CDR3 coding DNA: TGCAGCGTTGGAGACTACACCTTC. This codes for CSVGDYTF. The chain links TRBV29-1 to TRBJ1-2, with D hard to call. Per germline, CDR1 SQVTM and CDR2 ANQGSEA. The CDR3 runs 8 residues. V was cut by 4 bases and J by 10 bases, with 4 bases left in between.